These 14 T cell receptor beta chains originate from one sample sequenced in a study of T cell responses to AZD1222 COVID-19 vaccine (dated by TCRdb to the early 2020s). The library was built by means of the immunoSEQ multiplex PCR assay. Imported from immuneACCESS, the table was reduced by TCRdb to in-frame sequences with V and J called. These copies leave out some clones; in studies compared against another copy, an unresolved V gene accounts for under half, and the cause of the remainder is not known. This sample is represented by 140,000 or so clones; 85% to 90% of them were singletons. The ten largest clonotypes hold about 3% of the sample. The time point label, read with the paper, signifies: baseline before first vaccination. Here the sequenced sample was peripheral blood, taken on day 0 of AZD1222 vaccination. Receptors originate from an adult in good health.

Concerning this clone itself: At one boundary the junction diverges from the germline segment, which might be a read error. The chain combines TRBV7-2 with TRBJ2-1; 12 nucleotides align to TRBD2. CDR1 is SGHTA, CDR2 FQGNSA, per germline. The CDR3 consists of 16 residues. CDR3 residues: CASSSELGQTSGGLIF. The DNA of the CDR3 is TGTGCCAGCAGCTCAGAATTAGGACAGACTAGCGGGGGATTGATCTTC.

The count of this clone is one. The chain couples TRBV7-9 to TRBJ1-1, with 7 bases aligning to TRBD1. Germline assignment: CDR1 SEHNR and CDR2 FQNEAQ (reference sequence). The trim removed 5 bases at V and 0 bases at J, leaving 6 bases unmatched. This CDR3 spans 15 amino acids. CDR3 in amino acids: CASSPKGQLNTEAFF. The CDR3 DNA sequence: TGTGCCAGCAGCCCGAAGGGACAGTTGAACACTGAAGCTTTCTTT. Filled out from reference TRBV7-9 and TRBJ1-1, the complete variable domain reads DTGVSQNPRHKITKRGQNVTFRCDPISEHNRLYWYRQTLGQGPEFLTYFQNEAQLEKSRLLSDRFSAERPKGSFSTLEIQRTEQGDSAMYLCASSPKGQLNTEAFFGQGTRLTVV.

The chain couples TRBV28 to TRBJ1-5, with D perhaps TRBD1 (6 bases). Per the germline V gene, CDR1 is MDHEN and CDR2 is SYDVKM. V was clipped by 5 bases and J by 3 bases, with 14 bases between them. The CDR3 sequence is 15 residues long. This CDR3 is CASSQGWGVNQPQHF. The CDR3 DNA reads as TGTGCCAGCAGTCAGGGGTGGGGTGTCAATCAGCCCCAGCATTTT.

This chain connects TRBV19 to TRBJ1-5, with TRBD1 matching over 7 bases. This CDR3 is built from 17 residues. After removal of 4 bases from V and 2 bases from J, the junction contained 11 bases not matched to a gene. CDR1 is LNHDA and CDR2 is SQIVND in the germline V gene (reference sequence). CDR3: CASSTRFRGQRNQPQHF. CDR3 nucleotides: TGTGCCAGTAGTACCCGGTTTAGGGGGCAACGCAATCAGCCCCAGCATTTT. Complete variable domain (other parts from reference TRBV19 and TRBJ1-5): DGGITQSPKYLFRKEGQNVTLSCEQNLNHDAMYWYRQDPGQGLRLIYYSQIVNDFQKGDIAEGYSVSREKKESFPLTVTSAQKNPTAFYLCASSTRFRGQRNQPQHFGDGTRLSIL.

This chain uses TRBV15 with TRBJ1-5; D gene uncertain. The CDR3 has 11 residues. The germline gives CDR1 LNHNV, CDR2 YYDKDF (reference sequence). Trimming stripped 3 bases from V and 12 bases from J, with 9 bases between. Here the CDR3 reads CATSSPYDQHF. The CDR3 nucleotides are TGTGCCACCAGCAGTCCGTATGACCAGCATTTT.

The chain uses TRBV7-2 and TRBJ1-1; D not resolved. The ends were cut back, 6 bases at V and 5 bases at J, with 10 bases in the middle. There are 12 residues in the CDR3. From germline, CDR1 is SGHTA and CDR2 FQGNSA. The CDR3 sequence is CASSPTGTEAFF. The CDR3 nucleotides are TGTGCCAGCAGTCCCACTGGAACTGAAGCTTTCTTT.

The rearrangement joins TRBV27 to TRBJ1-4; no clear D gene. This CDR3 spans 18 amino acids. V was shortened by 4 bases and J by 0 bases, with 18 bases between the two germline ends. Germline V lookup: CDR1 MNHEY, CDR2 SMNVEV (reference sequence). CDR3 nucleotide sequence: TGTGCCAGCAGTTCGAGGGCCGACCGCCTTACAACTAATGAAAAACTGTTTTTT. It is translated as CASSSRADRLTTNEKLFF.

The chain recombines TRBV5-1 with TRBJ1-2; D is undetermined. Deletions cut 0 bases from V and 1 base from J, with 16 bases between. CDR1 is SGHRS, CDR2 YFSETQ, per germline. The CDR3 extends over 17 amino acids. CDR3 amino acids: CASSLGEVAYLNYGYTF. CDR3 DNA: TGCGCCAGCAGCTTGGGGGAAGTAGCTTATCTTAACTATGGCTACACCTTC. Complete variable domain (other parts from reference TRBV5-1 and TRBJ1-2): KAGVTQTPRYLIKTRGQQVTLSCSPISGHRSVSWYQQTPGQGLQFLFEYFSETQRNKGNFPGRFSGRQFSNSRSEMNVSTLELGDSALYLCASSLGEVAYLNYGYTFGSGTRLTVV.

The rearrangement uses TRBV12-3 or TRBV12-4 and TRBJ1-2, with D tentatively TRBD1 (5 bases). The V end was cut by 3 bases, the J end by 4 bases, with 9 bases between. The CDR3 consists of 13 residues. Here the CDR3 DNA reads TGTGCCAGCAGTTTGGGGCAAGCCTATGGCTACACCTTC. It is translated as CASSLGQAYGYTF.

This clone was recorded only once. The rearrangement links TRBV5-1 to TRBJ2-2, with no clear D. Trimming left V 0 bases short and J 3 bases short, with 6 bases between. CDR1 and CDR2 (germline): SGHRS, YFSETQ. The CDR3 totals 14 residues. CDR3 nucleotide sequence: TGCGCCAGCAGCTTGGTTCCTGACACCGGGGAGCTGTTTTTT. Encoded protein: CASSLVPDTGELFF.

The chain employs TRBV7-3 and TRBJ2-2; TRBD2 aligns across 13 bases. Germline CDR1 SGHTA, CDR2 FQGTGA. The CDR3 has 17 amino acids. Unmatched junction bases numbered 8, after V lost 7 bases and J lost 3 bases. The CDR3 protein is CASKGLAGAGYTGELFF. CDR3 nucleotides: TGTGCCAGCAAAGGACTAGCGGGAGCGGGGTACACCGGGGAGCTGTTTTTT.

The gene calls are TRBV13 and TRBJ2-1; a weak D match, TRBD2 (5 bases). Trimming removed 7 bases from V and 6 bases from J, with 22 bases in between. Germline V gene sequence: CDR1 PRHDT, CDR2 FYEKMQ (reference sequence). There are 16 residues in the CDR3. CDR3 protein: CASNQALRPAGNEQFF. In nucleotides, the CDR3 is TGTGCCAGCAATCAAGCGCTCCGACCCGCGGGCAATGAGCAGTTCTTC.

This clone was seen only a few times. The rearrangement joins TRBV7-9 to TRBJ1-3; D ambiguous. Deletions cut 7 bases from V and 4 bases from J, with 20 bases between. The CDR3 has 16 residues. CDR1 SEHNR and CDR2 FQNEAQ come from the germline V gene (reference sequence). The CDR3 here is CASTPRPASVGNTIYF. The CDR3 DNA reads as TGTGCCAGCACCCCGCGGCCGGCGTCAGTAGGAAACACCATATATTTT.

V is TRBV4-2 and J is TRBJ1-4, with a possible D match to TRBD1 (6 bases). V was pared by 0 bases and J by 13 bases, with 15 bases between. The germline CDR1 and CDR2 sequences are LGHNA and YNFKEQ. CDR3 size: 14 residues. CDR3: CASSQEGTGGRLFF. CDR3 sequence (DNA): TGTGCCAGCAGCCAAGAGGGTACCGGGGGGCGACTGTTTTTT.